The 15 T cell receptor beta chains reported below all come from one sample, sequenced in a study of CD8 T cells in ankylosing spondylitis (dated by TCRdb to 2015 to 2018). Libraries were built with 5' RACE. TCRdb shows the sequencer as Illumina HiSeq 2500. TCRdb applied fastp at Q25 and MiXCR to the public reads, then kept only in-frame beta chains. Each CDR3 protein appears once, grouped with its most common genes and DNA. Within this sample are over 30,000 distinct CDR3 sequences, with around 15% of them counted one time only. More than 25% of the sample is taken by the ten largest. Sequencing used synovial fluid, either unsorted or a sorted T cell fraction (not recorded which). Receptors were obtained from a male donor with ankylosing spondylitis.

This clonotype was counted many times. This chain links TRBV4-3 with TRBJ1-4; D not resolved. The CDR3 length is 12 residues. Germline V gene data show CDR1 as LGHNA and CDR2 as YSLEER. Trimming removed 0 bases at V and 15 bases at J, with 11 bases between. The CDR3 reads CASSQDKEEMFF. CDR3 nucleotide sequence: TGCGCCAGCAGCCAAGATAAGGAGGAGATGTTTTTT.

This clonotype is medium-sized. The chain carries TRBV6-4 and TRBJ2-1, with 8 bases fitting TRBD1. V trimming: 2 bases; J trimming: 4 bases; junction bases outside the gene matches: 4. CDR3 length: 15 amino acids. Germline CDR1 and CDR2: MRHNA and SNTAGT. CDR3 sequence: CASSDGTGEYNEQFF. The CDR3 DNA sequence: TGTGCCAGCAGTGACGGGACAGGAGAGTACAATGAGCAGTTCTTC.

This sequence joins TRBV2 and TRBJ1-1; no definite D call. V shed 4 bases and J shed 6 bases, with 15 bases lying between them. This CDR3 region has 14 residues. The germline V gene encodes CDR1 SNHLY and CDR2 FYNNEI. CDR3 loop: CASSVPRLGSEAFF. DNA of the CDR3: TGTGCCAGCAGTGTCCCGCGACTGGGATCTGAAGCTTTCTTT.

Only a few counts were recorded for this clonotype. The chain employs TRBV6-1 and TRBJ2-3, with TRBD1 matching over 7 bases. Germline V gene data show CDR1 as MNHNS and CDR2 as SASEGT. After removal of 6 bases from V and 4 bases from J, the junction contained 7 bases not matched to a gene. CDR3 length equals 14 residues. The chain's CDR3 is CASSLGQLADTQYF. As DNA, the CDR3 is TGTGCCAGCAGCTTGGGACAGTTGGCAGATACGCAGTATTTT.

The V call is TRBV28, the J call TRBJ2-7; TRBD1 is a possible D gene (5 bases). The CDR3 runs 12 residues. From germline, CDR1 is MDHEN and CDR2 SYDVKM. The ends were cut back, 8 bases at V and 0 bases at J, with 8 bases in the middle. The CDR3 region is CASGDSSYEQYF. In DNA form, the CDR3 reads TGTGCCAGCGGCGACAGCTCCTACGAGCAGTACTTC.

This clonotype has more than one count but fewer than ten. This chain uses TRBV6-1 with TRBJ2-6; D is unresolved. The CDR3 contains 16 residues. The V end was cut by 3 bases, the J end by 0 bases, with 9 bases between. CDR1 is MNHNS and CDR2 is SASEGT in the germline V gene. The CDR3 spells CASSETASSGANVLTF. CDR3 DNA sequence: TGTGCCAGCAGTGAGACTGCGAGCTCTGGGGCCAACGTCCTGACTTTC.

The chain links TRBV24-1 to TRBJ2-7; no reliable D call. The CDR3 covers 12 residues. Between the trimmed V and J ends, which lost 6 bases and 6 bases, there was a span of 11 bases. Germline CDR1 KGHDR, CDR2 SFDVKD. The DNA for the CDR3 is TGTGCCACCAGTCCAGGTCCGCCCGAGCAGTACTTC. Its protein is CATSPGPPEQYF.

This clonotype occurred many times. The rearrangement links TRBV7-9 to TRBJ2-5, with D maybe TRBD2 (5 bases). Germline V CDR1 and CDR2: SEHNR, FQNEAQ (reference sequence). The CDR3 sequence is 13 residues long. V lost 3 bases and J 3 bases, leaving 8 bases between the germline ends. The DNA for the CDR3 is TGTGCCAGCAGCTTTTTCGGGGAAGAGACCCAGTACTTC. It specifies CASSFFGEETQYF. The whole variable domain, filled in from reference TRBV7-9 and TRBJ2-5, reads DTGVSQNPRHKITKRGQNVTFRCDPISEHNRLYWYRQTLGQGPEFLTYFQNEAQLEKSRLLSDRFSAERPKGSFSTLEIQRTEQGDSAMYLCASSFFGEETQYFGPGTRLLVL.

This clonotype was observed a handful of times. The genes are TRBV7-9 and TRBJ2-1; D uncertain. The V end lost 2 bases, the J end lost 6 bases, and 11 bases lay between the germline ends. The CDR3 spans 14 residues. Germline V CDR1 and CDR2: SEHNR, FQNEAQ (reference sequence). This chain's CDR3 is CASSLSAEPNEQFF. The CDR3 coding sequence is TGTGCCAGCAGCTTATCGGCAGAGCCCAATGAGCAGTTCTTC.

In its sample, this clonotype was seen many times. The chain uses TRBV3-1 and TRBJ1-4, with 7 nucleotides matching TRBD1. The CDR3 sequence is 16 residues long. The germline gives CDR1 LGHDT, CDR2 YNNKEL (reference sequence). J was trimmed by 3 bases and V by 3 bases; bases with no gene match: 7. CDR3 sequence: CASSQFRTGANEKLFF. The CDR3 bases are TGTGCCAGCAGCCAGTTTCGGACAGGCGCTAATGAAAAACTGTTTTTT.

The rearrangement joins TRBV3-1 to TRBJ2-5, with 8 bases matching TRBD2. This CDR3 spans 14 amino acids. From germline, CDR1 is LGHDT and CDR2 YNNKEL (reference sequence). Trimming removed 3 bases from V and 4 bases from J; junction bases left unmatched: 4. CDR3 coding DNA: TGTGCCAGCAGCCAGCGGGAGGTGGTAGAGACCCAGTACTTC. It specifies CASSQREVVETQYF.

This rearrangement joins TRBV30 to TRBJ2-1, with D perhaps TRBD1 (6 bases). The germline V and J ends were trimmed by 5 bases and 8 bases, with 13 bases remaining between them. In germline, CDR1 is GTSNPN, CDR2 SVGIG (reference sequence). The CDR3 contains 12 residues. Written as DNA, the CDR3 is TGTGCCTGGGCCAGGGGCTTTGATGAGCAGTTCTTC. Translating gives CAWARGFDEQFF.

The genes are TRBV20-1 and TRBJ2-1; unclear D gene. V shed 0 bases and J shed 10 bases, with 10 bases lying between them. Germline CDR1 reads DFQATT; CDR2 reads SNEGSKA (reference sequence). This CDR3 has 12 residues. The CDR3 region has the DNA TGCAGTGCTAGAGAACGGCGGAGCGAGCAGTTCTTC. The encoded protein is CSARERRSEQFF.

V and J are TRBV5-1 and TRBJ2-7, with D possibly being TRBD2 (5 bases). The CDR3 runs 16 residues. The V gene's germline CDR1 is SGHRS and CDR2 YFSETQ. V lost 0 bases to trimming and J lost 5 bases, with 18 bases between them. This CDR3 is CASSLALGKGGNEQYF. The CDR3 DNA sequence: TGCGCCAGCAGCTTGGCCTTGGGGAAAGGAGGCAACGAGCAGTACTTC.

This clonotype occurred many times. V usage is TRBV7-8 and J usage is TRBJ2-1; possible D gene TRBD1, 5 bases. This CDR3 contains 16 residues. V lost 5 bases to trimming and J lost 3 bases, with 17 bases between them. CDR1 is SGHVS and CDR2 is FQNEAQ in the germline V gene. The CDR3 DNA sequence: TGTGCCAGCAGCGTAACAGGAACTTCCGTCTACAATGAGCAGTTCTTC. It specifies CASSVTGTSVYNEQFF.